This entry concerns a single TCR beta chain. In its sample, this clonotype was seen a few times. Which antigen it targets is not known. No base quality information exists; no much larger clone differs at one position. This specimen comes from a study of blood T cells in healthy people across ages (dated by TCRdb to 2013 to 2016). Broadly, across the study: Template switching captured roughly one uniquely barcoded TCR beta cDNA molecule per two T cells in model experiments. To avoid experimental bias, donors of different ages were randomly spread across the sequencing lanes. Using the same blood draw, the study looked at two additional independent replicas of 1 million unique cDNA reads for two donors, one aged 18 to 29 and the other aged 80 or older. Using deep sequencing normalized with unique cDNA molecular identifiers, the study measured how TCR beta repertoire diversity changes with age. Donors were grouped into four age groups: young (average 16 years), middle-aged (roughly 38), aged (about 60) and long-lived (just over 80). Beyond this particular receptor, the publication reports: Because the CMV infection status of the donors was unknown, age-related changes in expanded clonotypes may potentially have been confounded. As age increased, observed TCR beta diversity per million T cells dropped in a roughly linear way, and a significant reduction was already evident by age 40. Since profiling was done on bulk unsorted PBMCs, naive and antigen-experienced compartments could not be conclusively compared. Estimates of total diversity based on one million sequenced T cells were considered lower bounds and underestimates. Compared with the aged group, the long-lived group had more naive CD4+ T cells, fewer expanded clones and increased TCR diversity, a pattern suggesting age selection. A strong correlation was found between observed TCR beta diversity and the percentage of naive T cells measured by flow cytometry.

Library preparation used 5' RACE. The reads were generated on an Illumina HiSeq 2500. A second PCR of roughly 6 to 11 cycles was run with a J-beta primer mix and a sample-barcoded 5' primer. A unique molecular identifier was introduced onto each TCR beta cDNA molecule by a template-switch 5' adaptor carrying 12 random nucleotides. At least 2.5 million CDR3-containing paired-end reads were obtained from each sample. The Mint cDNA synthesis kit, primed by a TRBC-specific oligonucleotide, was used to synthesize first-strand cDNA from all RNA. After uracil-DNA glycosylase treatment, a first 18-cycle PCR used universal primers M1SS and BC2_uni_R on all cDNA. Regarding the original processing steps: For normalization, 1 million high-quality reads, each with a distinct molecular identifier, were randomly selected from each sample. Reads sharing molecular identifiers were discarded rather than binned into consensus sequences. MiTCR, set to a Q25 quality threshold and the strictest error-elimination algorithm, was used for CDR3 identification, clonotype clustering and error correction. Lower-bound total TCR beta diversity was estimated with a nonparametric unseen species model using Euler transformation. TCRdb reran the public reads through fastp at Q25 and MiXCR, keeping productive beta chains. All rows with the same CDR3 protein become a single entry with the most common DNA and genes. The V and J calls and clone size come from TCRdb's table, not from the authors' own analysis. For this sample there are about 1.4 million distinct CDR3 sequences; approximately 60% appear just once. The leading ten clones occupy 6.7% of the sample.

Systemically healthy Caucasian individuals from Russia, 35 to 40 in total and aged about 6 to 100 years, were included as donors. Each donor gave approximately 10 milliliters of peripheral blood, collected into EDTA-treated Vacutainer tubes. Ficoll-Paque density-gradient centrifugation was used to isolate PBMCs, with at least 7 million obtained per sample. Total RNA was extracted from PBMCs with Trizol reagent, with at least 6 micrograms obtained per sample. For every donor, an aliquot of PBMCs went through flow cytometry to measure the percentages of naive CD45RAhigh/CD27high T cells. The sequence was obtained from a man aged 18 to 29 in good health. The source material was blood.

The DNA sequence is given as TGTGCCATCAGTCGAACCGGGACCAATGAAAAACTGTTTTTT. It specifies CAISRTGTNEKLFF. The V and J genes are TRBV10-3 and TRBJ1-4; 5 matching bases give a weak D call of TRBD1. Inclusive of the bounding cysteine and phenylalanine, the CDR3 is 14 residues long. Kept here is only the CDR3 DNA, which spans 42 bases and is read in frame from base 1. The junction shows trimming of 5 bases on V and 5 bases on J, plus 12 bases between the germline ends. According to the germline V gene, CDR1 reads ENHRY and CDR2 reads SYGVKD.